These T cell receptor beta chains were read from a single sample in a study of OX40 agonist ivuxolimab in advanced cancers. Clones were sequenced by immunoSEQ multiplex PCR, and TCRdb holds only the in-frame ones, with some missing. The sample records around 64,000 clones, approximately 88% being singletons. The material was CD4+ or CD8+ T cells sorted from blood, obtained in a trial of the OX40 agonist ivuxolimab. The origin of the receptors is an adult with an advanced solid tumor such as melanoma, head and neck, liver or kidney cancer. Each CDR3 is given with its conserved first and last residue. A D gene is named only where the DNA matches it firmly.

>NA|TRBV14
CASSRLSHREKGYEQFF
>NA|TRBV7-9
CASSFGTVNTEAFF
>TRBD2|TRBV19
CASSRLAGGYNEQFF
>TRBD2|TRBV30
CAWLAESSYNEQFF
>TRBD1|TRBV9
CASSPRDRVYNSPLHF
>TRBD1|TRBV18
CASSPRQGPYEQYF
>NA|TRBV18
CASSHKETQYF
>NA|TRBV27
CASSLGLALFYEQYF
>TRBD1|TRBV6-5
CASSYGTGEGAFF
>TRBD2|TRBV7-3
CASRDSGGAKDTQYF
>TRBD1|TRBV29-1
CSVVVGTGLFSNQPQHF
>NA|TRBV11-1
CASSFGGLTEAFF
>TRBD1|TRBV7-2
CASSSRPTGVYEQYF
>NA|TRBV7-3
CASSYGGRVTDTQYF
>NA|TRBV25-1
CASSRRGQGNYEQYF
>NA|TRBV27
CASTRQGSPYEQYF
>NA|TRBV5-1
CASSLRGGSYGYTF
>NA|TRBV9
CASGRTGNWDEQFF
>TRBD2|TRBV28
CASSSPGRRGTNNEQFF
>NA|TRBV5-2
CASSLRGQGNYGYTF
>NA|TRBV2
CASDRAGTVPYEQYF
>TRBD1|TRBV28
CASSLGGQVYNEQFF
>NA|TRBV15
CATSNTNTGELFF
>NA|TRBV11-3
CASSLEGRDGQSSYEQYF
>TRBD1|TRBV5-4
CASSLVRDRGRNTEAFF
>NA|TRBV30
CAWSVRHGTATEQYF
>TRBD1|TRBV7-3
CASSFSGQGRETQYF
>NA|TRBV18
CASSPPGNIKETQYF
>NA|TRBV18
CASSPPVATGELFF
>TRBD1|TRBV11-2
CASSLGTGGDLQETQYF
>NA|TRBV18
CASSPGEEQYF
>NA|TRBV7-8
CASSLSQAFNEQYF
>TRBD1|TRBV14
CASSPARRQGEEKLFF
>TRBD1|TRBV2
CASRPGQGSTEAFF
>NA|TRBV15
CATSRDWPTETQYF
>TRBD1|TRBV18
CASSPRDRVFEPQHF
>TRBD2|TRBV7-8
CASRGRETRQETQYF
>NA|TRBV11-1
CASSLTLANTEAFF
>NA|TRBV10-3
CAISGPYGGYTF
>TRBD1|TRBV5-6
CASTFSPTGTGGYTF
>TRBD1|TRBV18
CASSLGRTGDYEQYF
>TRBD2|TRBV30
CAWRGGGYTGELFF
>NA|TRBV7-2
CASSPTGGNTIYF
>NA|TRBV6-6
CASSYSGSYGYTF
>TRBD1|TRBV27
CASSLWAGGEQYF
>NA|TRBV5-8
CASSPEGVHYGYTF
>NA|TRBV11-1
CASSLLTGVEAFF
>NA|TRBV2
CASLRGRGEKLFF
>NA|TRBV7-9
CASSLIGGYEQYF
>NA|TRBV13
CASSLDGGANYGYTF